The present T cell receptor beta chain was sequenced within a study of regulatory T cells in long-lasting Graves disease. Study in general: The antithyroid drugs taken by newly diagnosed Graves' patients had been used for under 3 months. Study outcomes and limitations: Accuracy was perhaps lowered by the small sample size.

This clonotype has just a few counts. What it recognizes is unknown. According to the study, TCR beta libraries were built with iRepertoire HTBI primers and CDR3-region Arm-PCR. MiXCR, run by TCRdb on the multiplex PCR reads, gives a single entry per CDR3 protein. The sample consists of about 540,000 distinct CDR3 sequences, 13% of them appearing once. The V end was cut by 3 bases, the J end by 3 bases, with 12 bases between. Germline loops: CDR1 SGHRS, CDR2 YFSETQ. The CDR3 has 14 amino acids. The sample's time point: newly diagnosed GD, antithyroid drugs for less than 3 months. RNA from PBMCs was the source of the TCR library. Investigators report Graves' disease was diagnosed under American Thyroid Association guidelines. Approximately 8.3 milliliters of peripheral blood went into EDTA tubes. These data were also reused for a study on T cells in Graves' hyperthyroidism and ophthalmopathy.

The rearrangement uses TRBV5-1 and TRBJ2-5; tentative D call: TRBD1 (6 bases). The source of this sequence is a man between 25 and 39 years old with Graves disease. Sequences were derived from peripheral blood mononuclear cells (PBMCs), sampled at new diagnosis, from a patient treated with antithyroid drugs. The CDR3 DNA follows: TGCGCCAGCAGCTGGGGACAACTTGAAGAGACCCAGTACTTC. This codes for CASSWGQLEETQYF.